This T cell receptor beta chain was captured in a study of blood T cell repertoires in COVID-19. About the research overall: The United States, Italy and Spain provided the acute and convalescent COVID-19 samples. The cDNA or gDNA used as material had been derived from T cells, B-cell-depleted T cells, or PBMCs.

In the authors' workflow: Nucleated cell counts were estimated from reference gene primer amplification. The repertoire was sequenced with immunoSEQ multiplex PCR; TCRdb's copy has only in-frame clones and lacks some. Clonal size and the V and J genes are those of that table, whereas D and trimming came from the DNA. The sample holds 130,000 to 150,000 clones, approximately 87% seen once. The CDR3 loop spans 13 amino acids. CDR1 is MNHEY, CDR2 SVGEGT, per germline. V was shortened by 5 bases and J by 6 bases, with 11 bases between the two germline ends. Sequencing was done on a sample of peripheral blood. The clonotype comes from a woman aged 45-60 years with active or convalescent COVID-19. The gene calls are TRBV6-2 or TRBV6-3 and TRBJ2-4; D is ambiguous. This CDR3 is CASSESQRNIQYF. CDR3 in DNA: TGTGCCAGCAGTGAGTCACAGAGAAACATTCAGTACTTC.